Described below is a single TCR beta chain sequence and its context. The assay was immunoSEQ multiplex PCR, and TCRdb's table has in-frame clones only and misses some. Among 200,000 to 250,000 clones listed, 75% to 85% were seen once. The data were obtained in a study of blood T cell repertoires in COVID-19. Sequencing was carried out using peripheral blood. The TCR comes from a woman in her seventies with COVID-19, enrolled during active disease.

The CDR3: CATLGHLDQPQHF. As DNA, the CDR3 is TGTGCCACTCTGGGACACCTAGATCAGCCCCAGCATTTT. This chain joins TRBV10-3 and TRBJ1-5; perhaps TRBD1 as D (6 bases). This CDR3 comprises 13 residues. V lost 10 bases and J lost 5, with 15 bases in between. Germline CDR1 ENHRY, CDR2 SYGVKD.